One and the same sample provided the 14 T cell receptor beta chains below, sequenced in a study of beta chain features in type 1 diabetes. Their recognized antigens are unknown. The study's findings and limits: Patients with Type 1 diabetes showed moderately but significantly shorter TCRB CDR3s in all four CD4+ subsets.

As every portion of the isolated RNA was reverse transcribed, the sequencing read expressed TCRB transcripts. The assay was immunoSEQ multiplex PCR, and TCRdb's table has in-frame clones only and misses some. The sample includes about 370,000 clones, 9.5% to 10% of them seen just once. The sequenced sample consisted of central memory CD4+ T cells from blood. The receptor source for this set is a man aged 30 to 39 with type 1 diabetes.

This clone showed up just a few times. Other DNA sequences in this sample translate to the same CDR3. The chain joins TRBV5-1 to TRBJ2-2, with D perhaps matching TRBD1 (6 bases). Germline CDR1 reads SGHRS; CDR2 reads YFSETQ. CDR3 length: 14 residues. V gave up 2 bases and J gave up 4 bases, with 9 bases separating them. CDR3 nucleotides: TGCGCCAGCAGCTTACAGGGTGCCACCGGGGAGCTGTTTTTT. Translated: CASSLQGATGELFF.

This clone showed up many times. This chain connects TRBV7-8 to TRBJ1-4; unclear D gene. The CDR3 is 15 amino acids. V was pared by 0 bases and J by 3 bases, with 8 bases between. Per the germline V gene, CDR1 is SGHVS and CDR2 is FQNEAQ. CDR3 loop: CASSLAAGPNEKLFF. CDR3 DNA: TGTGCCAGCAGCTTAGCGGCGGGTCCTAATGAAAAACTGTTTTTT.

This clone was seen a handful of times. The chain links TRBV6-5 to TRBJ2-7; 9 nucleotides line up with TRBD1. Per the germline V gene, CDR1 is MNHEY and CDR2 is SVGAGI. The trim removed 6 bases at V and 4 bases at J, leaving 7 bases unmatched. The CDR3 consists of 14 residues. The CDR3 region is CASSFTGQGYEQYF. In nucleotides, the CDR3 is TGTGCCAGCAGCTTCACGGGACAGGGTTACGAGCAGTACTTC.

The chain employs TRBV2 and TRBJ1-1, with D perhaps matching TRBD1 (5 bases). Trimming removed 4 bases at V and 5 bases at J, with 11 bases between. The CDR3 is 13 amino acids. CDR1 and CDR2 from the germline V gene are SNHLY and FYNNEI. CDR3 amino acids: CASSGGGLTEAFF. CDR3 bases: TGTGCCAGCAGTGGCGGGGGACTGACTGAAGCTTTCTTT.

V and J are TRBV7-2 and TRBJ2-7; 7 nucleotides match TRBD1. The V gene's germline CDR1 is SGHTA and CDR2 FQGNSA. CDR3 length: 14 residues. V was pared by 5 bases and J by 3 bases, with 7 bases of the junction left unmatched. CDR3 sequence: CASSRGGRVYEQYF. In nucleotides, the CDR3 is TGTGCCAGCAGCCGAGGGGGCAGAGTCTACGAGCAGTACTTC.

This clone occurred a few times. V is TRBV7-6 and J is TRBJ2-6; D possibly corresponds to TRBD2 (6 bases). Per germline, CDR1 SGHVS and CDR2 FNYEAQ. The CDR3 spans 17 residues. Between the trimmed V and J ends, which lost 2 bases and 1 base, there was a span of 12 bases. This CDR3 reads CASSLTPSASGANVLTF. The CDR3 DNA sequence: TGTGCCAGCAGCTTAACCCCTAGCGCTTCTGGGGCCAACGTCCTGACTTTC.

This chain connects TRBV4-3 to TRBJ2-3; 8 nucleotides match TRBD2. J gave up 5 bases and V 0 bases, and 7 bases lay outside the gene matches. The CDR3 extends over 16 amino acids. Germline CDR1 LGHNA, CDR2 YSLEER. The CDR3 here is CASSQEGSGSIDTQYF. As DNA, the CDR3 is TGCGCCAGCAGCCAAGAGGGGAGCGGGAGTATAGATACGCAGTATTTT.

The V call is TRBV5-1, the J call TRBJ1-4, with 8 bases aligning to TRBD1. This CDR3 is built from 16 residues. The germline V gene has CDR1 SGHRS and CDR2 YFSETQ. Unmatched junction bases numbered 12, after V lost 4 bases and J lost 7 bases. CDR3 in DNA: TGCGCCAGCAGCCCGACTCCGGACAGGGTACTTGAAAAACTGTTTTTT. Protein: CASSPTPDRVLEKLFF.

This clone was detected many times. CDR3: CASSLDRSSSGANVLTF. DNA for the CDR3: TGTGCCAGCAGCTTAGACAGAAGTAGCTCTGGGGCCAACGTCCTGACTTTC. V and J are TRBV7-2 and TRBJ2-6; no firm D call. Trimming stripped 1 base from V and 0 bases from J, with 10 bases between. This CDR3 comprises 17 residues. Germline V lookup: CDR1 SGHTA, CDR2 FQGNSA. The full variable domain, completed using reference TRBV7-2 and TRBJ2-6, is GAGVSQSPSNKVTEKGKDVELRCDPISGHTALYWYRQSLGQGLEFLIYFQGNSAPDKSGLPSDRFSAERTGGSVSTLTIQRTQQEDSAVYLCASSLDRSSSGANVLTFGAGSRLTVL.

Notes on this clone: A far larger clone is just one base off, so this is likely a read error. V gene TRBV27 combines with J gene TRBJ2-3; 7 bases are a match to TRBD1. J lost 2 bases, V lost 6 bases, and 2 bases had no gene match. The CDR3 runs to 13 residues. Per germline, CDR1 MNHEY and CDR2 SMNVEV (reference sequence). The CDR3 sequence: CASRGTATDTQYF. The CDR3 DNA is TGTGCCAGCAGGGGGACAGCCACAGATACGCAGTATTTT.

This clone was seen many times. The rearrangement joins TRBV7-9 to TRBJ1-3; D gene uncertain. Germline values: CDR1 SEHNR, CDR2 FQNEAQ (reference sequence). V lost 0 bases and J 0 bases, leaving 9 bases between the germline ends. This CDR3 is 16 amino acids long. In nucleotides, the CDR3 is TGTGCCAGCAGCTTAGCGTCGACCAGCTCTGGAAACACCATATATTTT. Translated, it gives CASSLASTSSGNTIYF.

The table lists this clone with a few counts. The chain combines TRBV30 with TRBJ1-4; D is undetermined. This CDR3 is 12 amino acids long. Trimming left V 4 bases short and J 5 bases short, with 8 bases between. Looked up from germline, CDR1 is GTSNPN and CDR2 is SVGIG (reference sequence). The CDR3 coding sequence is TGTGCCTGGAAGGGAGGGAATGAAAAACTGTTTTTT. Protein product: CAWKGGNEKLFF.

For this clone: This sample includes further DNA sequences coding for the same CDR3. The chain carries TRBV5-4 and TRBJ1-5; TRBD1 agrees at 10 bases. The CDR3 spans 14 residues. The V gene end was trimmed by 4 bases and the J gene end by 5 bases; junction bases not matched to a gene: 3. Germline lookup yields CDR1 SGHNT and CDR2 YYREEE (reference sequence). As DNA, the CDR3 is TGTGCCAGCAGCCCCGGACAGGGGGATCAGCCCCAGCATTTT. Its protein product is CASSPGQGDQPQHF.

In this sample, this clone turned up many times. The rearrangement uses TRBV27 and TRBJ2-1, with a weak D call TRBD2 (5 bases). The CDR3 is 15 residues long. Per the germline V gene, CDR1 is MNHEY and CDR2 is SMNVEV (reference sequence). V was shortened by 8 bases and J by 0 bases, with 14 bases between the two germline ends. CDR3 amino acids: CASCRSVSSYNEQFF. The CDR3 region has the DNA TGTGCCAGCTGCCGTAGCGTGAGCTCCTACAATGAGCAGTTCTTC.